This TCR beta chain was sequenced for a study of T cell repertoires in cytomegalovirus infection (dated by TCRdb to about 2019). About the study as a whole: Peptide stimulations targeted recently identified HLA-C-restricted CMV epitopes, whose presentation resists viral immunomodulation, together with well-studied HLA-B-restricted epitopes. Because public TCR beta signatures pointed to carriage of CMV infection together with the matching HLA type, the HLA type of each donor mattered for the analysis. What the authors observed across the whole study: The ex vivo response was dominated by HLA-C-restricted CMV-specific TCR beta clonotypes, which also provided the single most frequent clonotype in two of eight donors. Cumulative frequency of public TCR beta family members discriminated carriers of CMV infection plus the relevant HLA type in this cohort and an independent approximately 340-donor cohort.

In light of the paper, this sample's treatment or condition label describes: in vitro stimulation with specific CMV peptide epitopes to enrich CMV-specific T cells. This clonotype was picked up one time. This receptor's antigen is unknown. Base qualities are missing; no much larger clone stands one base away. Evidence from one read is weak. Based on the germline V gene, the CDR1 and CDR2 sequences are SGHDN and FVKESK. V loses 4 bases of germline sequence and J loses 5 bases, and the interval between the two ends is 8 bases. The CDR3 contains 12 residues, cysteine and phenylalanine counted. Just the 36-base CDR3 DNA is kept, in frame starting at base 1. TCRdb lists the instrument as Illumina HiSeq 1500. The public reads were run again by TCRdb, first through fastp at Q25 and then through MiXCR, and only productive beta chains were kept. A single entry per CDR3 protein holds the most common genes and DNA from its merged rows. The sample has under 40,000 distinct CDR3 sequences on record, about 48% of them singletons. In total, the top ten clones hold roughly 90% of the sample.

The V gene is TRBV14 and the J gene is TRBJ1-1; the D gene cannot be named for sure. Sequencing used CD8+ T cells from cultured PBMCs, obtained from culture after CMV antigen stimulation. The origin of this receptor is a human donor in good health (CMV status not recorded). Some clones in this sample may be carry-over from other donors' samples. The CDR3 region has the sequence CASSPLRTEAFF. The nucleotide sequence is TGTGCCAGCAGCCCTCTACGGACTGAAGCTTTCTTT.